The present entry profiles one TCR beta chain with its context. Antigen specificity is unknown. This CDR3 is 14 amino acids long. CDR1 and CDR2 from the germline V gene are SGHAT and FQNNGV. With V trimmed by 5 bases and J by 6 bases, 7 bases remained unmatched. Time point noted: baseline, week 1 (first vaccination visit). Noted treatment: pre-vaccination baseline after standard-of-care therapy. Newly diagnosed WHO grade 3 or 4 IDH1-mutant, ATRX-lost astrocytomas were identified in the donors. Sequencing used immunoSEQ multiplex PCR; TCRdb keeps in-frame clones, though not all of them. The data contain some 95,000 clones, just under 80% of them singletons. This entry is derived from a study of a mutant IDH1 vaccine in newly diagnosed glioma. Turning to the study itself: Averaging roughly 40 years of age, treated patients were about 60% male and about 38% female. Previous treatment comprised radiotherapy, temozolomide, or both, mostly both. Broader study findings: It seemed that pseudoprogression was not linked to changes in the top peripheral T cell clonotypes.

This chain uses TRBV11-2 with TRBJ2-1; TRBD2 aligns across 7 bases. The sequencing here drew on PBMCs, taken from a glioma patient treated with radiotherapy, temozolomide or both. The TCR was taken from a middle-aged man with glioma. Written as DNA, the CDR3 is TGTGCCAGCAGCCAGACGGGGAGGGCCAATGAGCAGTTCTTC. Encoded protein: CASSQTGRANEQFF.